This TCR beta chain derives from a study of blood T cell repertoires in COVID-19. On the study more broadly: The United States, Italy and Spain were the sources of the acute and convalescent COVID-19 samples. PBMCs, B-cell-depleted T cells, or T cells were the source of the cDNA or gDNA that made up the material.

The repertoire was sequenced with immunoSEQ multiplex PCR; TCRdb's copy has only in-frame clones and lacks some. The repertoire includes approximately 280,000 clones, around 88% of them detected once, and about 4.6% sits in the top ten. The CDR3 runs 15 residues. V dropped 3 bases and J dropped 5 bases, with 17 bases sitting between them. Looked up from germline, CDR1 is MGHRA and CDR2 is YSYEKL. The sample taken for sequencing was peripheral blood. This clonotype was sampled from a man aged 35 to 55 with acute or convalescent COVID-19. V usage is TRBV4-1 and J usage is TRBJ2-7; perhaps TRBD2 as D (5 bases). The CDR3 region has the DNA TGCGCCAGCAGCCACGGGCTTTCGGGGTCCCACGAGCAGTACTTC. Protein sequence: CASSHGLSGSHEQYF.